Shown below are 18 T cell receptor beta chains from a single sample sequenced in a study of blood T cells in healthy people across ages. Alongside a J-beta primer mix, a sample-barcoded 5' primer served in a second PCR lasting about 7 to 11 cycles. TCRdb itself ran the 5' RACE reads through MiXCR, one entry per CDR3 protein. This sample has fewer than 1 million distinct CDR3 sequences, with under 55% found just once. Sequencing was carried out using blood. These receptors came from a man in his sixties in good health.

The chain recombines TRBV28 with TRBJ2-1; no clear D. The CDR3 is 12 amino acids. CDR1 is MDHEN, CDR2 SYDVKM, per germline. V was cut by 7 bases and J by 6 bases, with 10 bases left in between. As DNA, the CDR3 is TGTGCCAGCATGTATAGGAGCAATGAGCAGTTCTTC. It is translated as CASMYRSNEQFF.

This clonotype was observed a few times. The J gene is TRBJ2-7, the V gene TRBV20-1; 8 nucleotides align to TRBD2. Per the germline V gene, CDR1 is DFQATT and CDR2 is SNEGSKA (reference sequence). There are 13 residues in the CDR3. The trim removed 7 bases at V and 5 bases at J, leaving 10 bases unmatched. The CDR3 sequence is CSVKSGGNNEQYF. CDR3 sequence (DNA): TGCAGTGTGAAAAGCGGGGGAAACAACGAGCAGTACTTC.

In its sample, this clonotype was seen a few times. The junction departs from the called germline gene at one end, perhaps through a read error. The rearrangement uses TRBV6-2 or TRBV6-3 and TRBJ2-7; tentatively, D is TRBD1 or TRBD2 (5 bases each). Germline V lookup: CDR1 MNHEY, CDR2 SVGEGT. This CDR3 has 16 amino acids. CDR3 sequence (DNA): TGTGCCGGCAGTTACGCCTTGGGACGGCCCCCTAACGAGCAGTACTTC. Amino acids: CAGSYALGRPPNEQYF.

This chain joins TRBV7-9 and TRBJ2-7; 11 nucleotides align to TRBD1. V lost 4 bases and J lost 6; bases outside the gene matches: 11. CDR1 is SEHNR and CDR2 is FQNEAQ in the germline V gene (reference sequence). There are 16 residues in the CDR3. DNA for the CDR3: TGTGCCAGCAGCTCAAGAAACTCCGGGACAGGGGGCGAGCAGTACTTC. It codes for CASSSRNSGTGGEQYF.

This chain uses TRBV18 with TRBJ1-1; D ambiguous. V lost 3 bases, J lost 1 base, and 15 bases lay in between. The CDR3 totals 16 residues. Germline V gene lookup returns CDR1 KGHSH and CDR2 LQKENI. The CDR3 spells CASSPSRSVGNTEAFF. The DNA of the CDR3 is TGTGCCAGCTCACCCAGCCGTTCGGTGGGGAACACTGAAGCTTTCTTT. Complete variable domain (other parts from reference TRBV18 and TRBJ1-1): NAGVMQNPRHLVRRRGQEARLRCSPMKGHSHVYWYRQLPEEGLKFMVYLQKENIIDESGMPKERFSAEFPKEGPSILRIQQVVRGDSAAYFCASSPSRSVGNTEAFFGQGTRLTVV.

This clonotype was picked up a small number of times. This sequence joins TRBV28 and TRBJ2-1, with no clear D. Germline V gives CDR1 MDHEN, CDR2 SYDVKM. V lost 3 bases and J lost 7, with 13 bases in between. CDR3 length: 14 amino acids. The CDR3 DNA is TGTGCCAGCAGTTTCCCCGAGGCCTTAAATGAGCAGTTCTTC. This encodes CASSFPEALNEQFF.

This clonotype has only a few counts. The V gene is TRBV11-1, the J gene TRBJ2-3; tentatively, D is TRBD2 (5 bases). Trimming took off 2 bases at V and 0 bases at J, with 12 bases between the two ends. This CDR3 has 16 amino acids. The germline CDR1 and CDR2 sequences are SGHAT and FQDESV (reference sequence). The CDR3 protein is CASSLTSGKSTDTQYF. The CDR3 DNA reads as TGTGCCAGCAGCTTAACGAGCGGAAAGAGCACAGATACGCAGTATTTT.

This clonotype has only a few counts. The gene calls are TRBV7-2 and TRBJ2-1; TRBD2 matches 9 bases. The CDR3 spans 18 residues. Germline V gene sequence: CDR1 SGHTA, CDR2 FQGNSA. V lost 2 bases to trimming and J lost 0 bases; unmatched junction nucleotides: 8. In nucleotides, the CDR3 is TGTGCCAGCAGCTTATTAGTAGCGGGAGCCAGCTCCTACAATGAGCAGTTCTTC. Encoded protein: CASSLLVAGASSYNEQFF.

V and J are TRBV5-1 and TRBJ2-3, with 7 positions matching TRBD1. The CDR3 consists of 16 residues. Germline CDR1 and CDR2: SGHRS and YFSETQ. Unmatched junction bases numbered 12, after V lost 4 bases and J lost 4 bases. CDR3 sequence: CASSGMTGRSADTQYF. CDR3 sequence (DNA): TGCGCCAGCAGCGGGATGACAGGGCGCAGTGCAGATACGCAGTATTTT.

The chain has TRBV6-2 or TRBV6-3 and TRBJ1-2, with a possible D match to TRBD1 (5 bases). Germline CDR1 and CDR2: MNHEY and SVGEGT. The germline V and J ends were trimmed by 0 bases and 4 bases, with 21 bases remaining between them. CDR3 length equals 18 residues. CDR3 loop: CASSYSNHRGTVFYGYTF. CDR3 DNA sequence: TGTGCCAGCAGTTACTCTAATCACCGTGGGACGGTTTTCTATGGCTACACCTTC.

This clonotype occurred once. The V and J genes are TRBV12-3 or TRBV12-4 and TRBJ2-1, with 10 bases identical to TRBD2. CDR3 length: 19 residues. V was pared by 5 bases and J by 3 bases, with 16 bases of the junction left unmatched. The CDR3 protein is CASSHPRERGGSDYNEQFF. CDR3 bases: TGTGCCAGCAGTCACCCCCGAGAGCGGGGGGGTTCCGACTACAATGAGCAGTTCTTC.

This clonotype appeared a few times. The CDR3 reads CSVLLQFVSSYTF. The CDR3 region has the DNA TGCAGCGTTCTACTGCAGTTTGTGAGTAGCTACACCTTC. This chain uses TRBV29-1 with TRBJ1-2, with no clear D. CDR1 SQVTM and CDR2 ANQGSEA come from the germline V gene. V lost 5 bases and J 9 bases, leaving 19 bases between the germline ends. This CDR3 has 13 amino acids.

The rearrangement joins TRBV7-9 to TRBJ2-1; no clear D gene. With 4 bases removed from V and 10 bases from J, the gap between germline ends came to 17 bases. Germline CDR1 is SEHNR and CDR2 is FQNEAQ (reference sequence). The CDR3 length is 14 residues. This CDR3 reads CASSSAWGRYEQFF. CDR3 DNA: TGTGCCAGCAGCTCCGCCTGGGGTCGCTACGAGCAGTTCTTC.

The count of this clonotype is one. The V call is TRBV2, the J call TRBJ2-7; D not resolved. Germline V gene lookup returns CDR1 SNHLY and CDR2 FYNNEI. Trimming shortened V by 3 bases and J by 3 bases, and 12 bases separated the two germline ends. The CDR3 runs 14 residues. The CDR3 sequence: CASSEGTFLYEQYF. The CDR3 DNA is TGTGCCAGCAGTGAGGGCACGTTCCTCTACGAGCAGTACTTC.

This clonotype was observed a few times. The V gene is TRBV20-1, the J gene TRBJ2-2; TRBD2 matches at 7 bases. The CDR3 spans 14 residues. Germline assignment: CDR1 DFQATT and CDR2 SNEGSKA (reference sequence). Trimming took 1 base from V and 4 from J; bases not matched to a gene: 3. CDR3 DNA sequence: TGCAGTGCTAGAGTTGGGGGGGGCACCGGGGAGCTGTTTTTT. It encodes CSARVGGGTGELFF.

This clonotype was seen once. One end of the junction varies from germline; a read error may be responsible. J is TRBJ1-4 and V is TRBV7-9, with D uncertain. The CDR3 consists of 15 residues. Germline values: CDR1 SEHNR, CDR2 FQNEAQ (reference sequence). The CDR3 loop reads CASSLEPATNEKLFF. For the CDR3, the DNA is TGTGCCAGCAGCTTAGAACCTGCAACCAATGAAAAACTGTTTTTT.

The CDR3 DNA is TGCAGTGCTGTACGGGCCGGGACGGATGGCTACACCTTC. It yields the protein CSAVRAGTDGYTF. The chain joins TRBV20-1 to TRBJ1-2, with D possibly matching TRBD1 (5 bases). This CDR3 has 13 amino acids. The V end was cut by 5 bases, the J end by 6 bases, with 16 bases between. From germline, CDR1 is DFQATT and CDR2 SNEGSKA (reference sequence).

J is TRBJ1-5 and V is TRBV5-5; D is undetermined. The CDR3 covers 13 residues. The V gene lost 0 bases and the J gene lost 7 bases, with 8 bases spanning the gap. Germline CDR1 and CDR2: SGHKS and YYEKEE (reference sequence). Written as DNA, the CDR3 is TGTGCCAGCAGCTTGGCCTCGGGGCAGCCCCAGCATTTT. This codes for CASSLASGQPQHF.